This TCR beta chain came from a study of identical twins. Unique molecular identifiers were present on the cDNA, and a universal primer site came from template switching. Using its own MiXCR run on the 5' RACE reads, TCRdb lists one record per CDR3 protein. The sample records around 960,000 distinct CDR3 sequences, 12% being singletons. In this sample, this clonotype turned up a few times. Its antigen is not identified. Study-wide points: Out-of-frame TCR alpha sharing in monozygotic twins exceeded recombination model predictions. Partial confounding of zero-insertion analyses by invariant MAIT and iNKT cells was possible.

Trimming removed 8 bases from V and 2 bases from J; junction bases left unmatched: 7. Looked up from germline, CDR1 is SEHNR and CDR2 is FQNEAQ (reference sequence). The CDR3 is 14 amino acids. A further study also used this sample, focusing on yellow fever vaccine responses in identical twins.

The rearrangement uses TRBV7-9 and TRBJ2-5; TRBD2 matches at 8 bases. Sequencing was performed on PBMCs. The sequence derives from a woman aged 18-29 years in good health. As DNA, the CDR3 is TGTGCCAGCTGCCGGGGGGGCGGTCAAGAGACCCAGTACTTC. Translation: CASCRGGGQETQYF.